This T cell receptor beta chain was identified in a study of CD8 T cells in ankylosing spondylitis. The CDR3 extends over 13 amino acids. Germline loops: CDR1 ENHRY, CDR2 SYGVKD. V lost 7 bases and J lost 5; bases outside the gene matches: 6. Each CDR3 protein is one row after TCRdb ran MiXCR on the 5' RACE reads. The repertoire holds about 220,000 distinct CDR3 sequences, with 25% to 30% as singletons. This clonotype has just a few counts. The genes are TRBV10-3 and TRBJ2-5; 8 positions agree with TRBD1. Input material: blood, either unsorted or a sorted T cell fraction (not recorded which). The receptor was isolated from a male donor with ankylosing spondylitis or in good health (not recorded which). The DNA of the CDR3 is TGTGCCATCAAATCGGGACAGGAGGAGACCCAGTACTTC. Amino acid sequence: CAIKSGQEETQYF.